This T cell receptor beta chain was profiled in a study of blood T cell repertoires in COVID-19. Looking at the study overall: Acute-phase and convalescent COVID-19 samples originated in the United States, Italy and Spain.

Some clones are missing from TCRdb's copy, which holds only in-frame ones; the method was immunoSEQ multiplex PCR. The data show roughly 140,000 clones, around four fifths seen once. Enrolled through a virtual design, the participants were between roughly 18 and 89 years of age and came from under 30 US areas. The CDR3 sequence is 12 residues long. Germline CDR1 and CDR2: SGHRS and YFSETQ. V gave up 3 bases and J gave up 8 bases, with 8 bases separating them. The material sequenced was PBMCs or T cells enriched from blood (not recorded which). The sequence was obtained from a woman in her forties who had recovered from COVID-19. The chain has TRBV5-1 and TRBJ2-2; perhaps TRBD1 as D (6 bases). The CDR3 bases are TGCGCCAGCAGCTCGGGGACAGGGGAGCTGTTTTTT. The encoded protein is CASSSGTGELFF.